This record covers a single TCR beta chain. This sample was taken from a study of blood T cell repertoires in COVID-19. V gave up 0 bases and J gave up 3 bases; unmatched junction bases: 1. Germline values: CDR1 SGHDT, CDR2 YYEEEE. This CDR3 comprises 15 residues. TCRdb's copy holds only in-frame clones and misses some; the assay was immunoSEQ multiplex PCR. The data hold 200,000 to 300,000 clones, with about 87% observed a single time. The rearrangement joins TRBV5-6 to TRBJ2-4, with 9 bases identical to TRBD2. Sequenced sample: peripheral blood. The origin of this receptor is a woman in her forties or fifties with acute or convalescent COVID-19. The CDR3: CASSLGGRGKNIQYF. CDR3 coding DNA: TGTGCCAGCAGCTTGGGCGGGAGGGGCAAAAACATTCAGTACTTC. The variable domain in full, completed from reference TRBV5-6 and TRBJ2-4, reads DAGVTQSPTHLIKTRGQQVTLRCSPKSGHDTVSWYQQALGQGPQFIFQYYEEEERQRGNFPDRFSGHQFPNYSSELNVNALLLGDSALYLCASSLGGRGKNIQYFGAGTRLSVL.